These 30 T cell receptor beta chains came from one sample sequenced in a study of Graves' ophthalmopathy and Graves' hyperthyroidism. Amplification of the TCR beta CDR3 regions used RNA transcripts (as template). RT-PCR with HTBI primers came first, then second-round multiplex PCR. TCRdb reprocessed the multiplex PCR reads with MiXCR, giving one entry per CDR3 protein. Seen here are hundreds of thousands of distinct CDR3 sequences, over 40% observed once, and the top ten hold more than 2.5%. The source material was peripheral blood. These receptors were taken from an adult man with Graves' ophthalmopathy.

The V gene is TRBV15, the J gene TRBJ2-1; D is possibly TRBD2 (5 bases). The CDR3 sequence is 15 residues long. Germline assignment: CDR1 LNHNV and CDR2 YYDKDF (reference sequence). The germline V and J ends were trimmed by 3 bases and 8 bases, with 17 bases remaining between them. CDR3 sequence (DNA): TGTGCCACCAGCAGGCGCAGGCTAAAGGAGGATGAGCAGTTCTTC. Its protein is CATSRRRLKEDEQFF.

This clonotype was counted a few times. This chain links TRBV7-8 with TRBJ2-5; 7 bases line up with TRBD1. Trimming removed 5 bases from V and 13 bases from J; junction bases left unmatched: 19. CDR3 size: 15 residues. In germline, CDR1 is SGHVS, CDR2 FQNEAQ. The CDR3 DNA follows: TGTGCCAGCAGCCAAGATGCGGGCAGGGCAGCAGGGGGGTACTTC. It translates to CASSQDAGRAAGGYF.

This clonotype was detected once. A read error may be the cause here, since a much bigger clone is one base away. This rearrangement joins TRBV10-3 to TRBJ1-1; 9 bases agree with TRBD1. The germline V gene encodes CDR1 ENHRY and CDR2 SYGVKD. The J segment lost 3 bases and the V segment lost 8 bases, leaving 7 bases of the junction unmatched. The CDR3 consists of 14 residues. The CDR3 DNA reads TGTGCCATCCAGGGAGACAGGGGGGACACTGAAGCTTTCTTT. Protein sequence: CAIQGDRGDTEAFF.

The sample holds many counts of this clonotype. The chain joins TRBV12-3 or TRBV12-4 to TRBJ2-7; D gene uncertain. CDR3 length equals 15 residues. V was cut by 1 base and J by 0 bases, with 10 bases left in between. The CDR3 sequence: CASSLDQSNSYEQYF. CDR3 in DNA: TGTGCCAGCAGTTTAGATCAGTCTAACTCCTACGAGCAGTACTTC.

This clonotype was recorded a few times. The J gene is TRBJ1-5, the V gene TRBV19, with D uncertain. V gave up 7 bases and J gave up 4 bases, with 20 bases separating them. This CDR3 has 16 residues. CDR1 is LNHDA and CDR2 is SQIVND in the germline V gene (reference sequence). The CDR3 protein is CASNIPLATANQPQHF. The CDR3 DNA reads TGTGCCAGTAACATTCCACTAGCGACCGCAAATCAGCCCCAGCATTTT. The whole variable domain, filled in from reference TRBV19 and TRBJ1-5, reads DGGITQSPKYLFRKEGQNVTLSCEQNLNHDAMYWYRQDPGQGLRLIYYSQIVNDFQKGDIAEGYSVSREKKESFPLTVTSAQKNPTAFYLCASNIPLATANQPQHFGDGTRLSIL.

Notes on this clonotype: Being one base from a much bigger clone, this may be a read error. Since no conserved phenylalanine or tryptophan closes the CDR3, a read error is the likely cause. The CDR3 sequence is CASSLRDRPYGYTL. The CDR3 region has the DNA TGTGCCAGCAGCTTACGGGACAGACCCTATGGCTACACCCTC. The rearrangement uses TRBV7-9 and TRBJ1-2, with 7 positions matching TRBD1. This CDR3 is 14 amino acids long. Germline V gene sequence: CDR1 SEHNR, CDR2 FQNEAQ (reference sequence). Trimming removed 2 bases from V and 4 bases from J; junction bases left unmatched: 4.

The chain is built from TRBV25-1 and TRBJ1-1; D uncertain. Germline CDR1 and CDR2: MGHDK and SYGVNS. With 0 bases removed from V and 1 base from J, the gap between germline ends came to 9 bases. The CDR3 contains 15 residues. The CDR3 nucleotides read TGTGCCAGCAGTGAATACGGGTACAGGAACACTGAAGCTTTCTTT. It codes for CASSEYGYRNTEAFF.

In this sample, this clonotype turned up many times. The chain uses TRBV5-8 and TRBJ2-7; no clear D gene. CDR3 length: 12 amino acids. Trimming shortened V by 0 bases and J by 6 bases, and 7 bases separated the two germline ends. Germline CDR1 is SGHTS and CDR2 is YDEGEE. The DNA of the CDR3 is TGTGCCAGCAGCTTGGGATGGGGCGAGCAGTACTTC. This gives the protein CASSLGWGEQYF. Drawing the rest from reference TRBV5-8 and TRBJ2-7, the complete variable domain is EAGVTQSPTHLIKTRGQQATLRCSPISGHTSVYWYQQALGLGLQFLLWYDEGEERNRGNFPPRFSGRQFPNYSSELNVNALELEDSALYLCASSLGWGEQYFGPGTRLTVT.

This clonotype was found many times. J is TRBJ1-6 and V is TRBV4-3; D not certain. Trimming shortened V by 1 base and J by 5 bases, and 15 bases separated the two germline ends. Germline CDR1 reads LGHNA; CDR2 reads YSLEER. There are 17 residues in the CDR3. CDR3: CASSQGGHGDHNSPLHF. CDR3 coding DNA: TGCGCCAGCAGCCAAGGAGGCCACGGAGATCATAATTCACCCCTCCACTTT.

This clonotype was seen many times. The chain couples TRBV9 to TRBJ2-6; no definite D call. CDR3 length: 17 amino acids. From germline, CDR1 is SGDLS and CDR2 YYNGEE. V dropped 4 bases and J dropped 2 bases, with 16 bases sitting between them. CDR3 amino acids: CASSPRLERAGANVLTF. In DNA, the CDR3 is TGTGCCAGCAGCCCGAGACTGGAACGGGCTGGGGCCAACGTCCTGACTTTC.

Only a few counts were recorded for this clonotype. The genes are TRBV5-4 and TRBJ1-1; D remains ambiguous. CDR3 length: 14 residues. The V and J ends lost 2 bases and 6 bases respectively, with 14 bases between them. Germline-derived CDR1 and CDR2 are SGHNT and YYREEE (reference sequence). The CDR3 region has the DNA TGTGCCAGCAGCTTTGGGCAAAGGTCGGCTGAAGCTTTCTTT. Residues: CASSFGQRSAEAFF.

The V call is TRBV29-1, the J call TRBJ2-3; TRBD2 aligns across 7 bases. In germline, CDR1 is SQVTM, CDR2 ANQGSEA. Trimming at V came to 4 bases and at J to 2 bases, leaving 9 bases not matched to a gene. This CDR3 comprises 15 residues. For the CDR3, the DNA is TGCAGCGTTGTCTTGCGGGAGCGGCACACAGATACGCAGTATTTT. Protein: CSVVLRERHTDTQYF.

At least ten counts were recorded for this clonotype. J is TRBJ2-7 and V is TRBV20-1, with 7 bases aligning to TRBD2. The CDR3 runs to 13 residues. Germline CDR1 and CDR2: DFQATT and SNEGSKA (reference sequence). J gave up 6 bases and V 5 bases, and 10 bases lay outside the gene matches. CDR3 protein: CSAQAGPRGEQYF. CDR3 in DNA: TGCAGTGCTCAAGCGGGACCCCGCGGCGAGCAGTACTTC.

Details on this clonotype: A read error may be the cause here, since a much bigger clone is one base away. J is TRBJ1-5 and V is TRBV9; possible D gene TRBD1, 6 bases. This CDR3 spans 16 amino acids. Per germline, CDR1 SGDLS and CDR2 YYNGEE. The CDR3 reads CDSSQGGGNGNQPQHF. CDR3 in DNA: TGTGACAGCAGTCAAGGGGGAGGAAACGGCAATCAGCCCCAGCATTTT.

The chain carries TRBV5-5 and TRBJ2-7; 8 nucleotides align to TRBD1. The CDR3 consists of 12 residues. With V trimmed by 4 bases and J by 6 bases, 3 bases remained unmatched. From germline, CDR1 is SGHKS and CDR2 YYEKEE (reference sequence). CDR3 region: CASSDRGPEQYF. CDR3 nucleotide sequence: TGTGCCAGCAGCGACAGGGGCCCCGAGCAGTACTTC.

This clonotype was observed at least ten times. The chain combines TRBV29-1 with TRBJ1-3, with D uncertain. V lost 5 bases to trimming and J lost 3 bases, with 8 bases between them. The CDR3 runs to 12 residues. In germline, CDR1 is SQVTM, CDR2 ANQGSEA. The CDR3 region has the DNA TGCAGCGTTTTGGCCGGTGGAAACACCATATATTTT. Translated, it gives CSVLAGGNTIYF.

V and J are TRBV10-3 and TRBJ2-1; D perhaps matches TRBD2 (6 bases). The germline gives CDR1 ENHRY, CDR2 SYGVKD. This CDR3 is built from 15 residues. Trimming took off 5 bases at V and 4 bases at J, with 15 bases between the two ends. This CDR3 reads CAISSGGADYNEQFF. The CDR3 DNA sequence: TGTGCCATCAGTTCTGGCGGGGCCGATTACAATGAGCAGTTCTTC.

With respect to this clonotype: A much larger clone differs from this one at a single base, so this may be a read error. This chain uses TRBV20-1 with TRBJ1-4; D gene ambiguous. The V gene lost 0 bases and the J gene lost 0 bases, with 5 bases spanning the gap. This CDR3 is built from 14 residues. Looked up from germline, CDR1 is DFQATT and CDR2 is SNEGSKA (reference sequence). CDR3 DNA: TGCAGTGCTAGAGAGACGGCAACTAATGAAAAACTGTTTTTT. Its protein is CSARETATNEKLFF.

The rearrangement links TRBV10-3 to TRBJ2-5, with D possibly TRBD1 on 9 matching bases. The V and J ends lost 10 bases and 5 bases respectively, with 23 bases between them. CDR1 is ENHRY and CDR2 is SYGVKD in the germline V gene. The CDR3 spans 15 residues. Here the CDR3 reads CATSGGTGSWETQYF. As DNA, the CDR3 is TGTGCCACCTCGGGAGGGACAGGGAGTTGGGAGACCCAGTACTTC.

The chain has TRBV29-1 and TRBJ2-3; weak D call: TRBD2 (6 bases). The CDR3 is made up of 14 amino acids. Germline CDR1 reads SQVTM; CDR2 reads ANQGSEA. The ends were cut back, 3 bases at V and 3 bases at J, with 13 bases in the middle. Here the CDR3 reads CSVDLPGSTDTQYF. For the CDR3, the DNA is TGCAGCGTTGATCTCCCCGGGAGTACAGATACGCAGTATTTT.

The J gene is TRBJ1-2, the V gene TRBV11-2; D gene uncertain. Trimming pared 5 bases from V and 0 bases from J, leaving 13 bases between. This CDR3 contains 15 residues. Germline loops: CDR1 SGHAT, CDR2 FQNNGV. CDR3 in DNA: TGTGCCAGCAGCCAGGATGGAGTATCTAACTATGGCTACACCTTC. Translation: CASSQDGVSNYGYTF.

The chain combines TRBV29-1 with TRBJ2-5; TRBD2 is a possible D gene (6 bases). The germline V gene has CDR1 SQVTM and CDR2 ANQGSEA. The CDR3 totals 13 residues. Deletions cut 6 bases from V and 0 bases from J, with 11 bases between. The CDR3 region has the DNA TGCAGCGTGTCTAGCGAACACCAAGAGACCCAGTACTTC. This sequence encodes CSVSSEHQETQYF.

This clonotype has a count of ten or more. This sequence joins TRBV10-3 and TRBJ1-6; a possible D gene is TRBD1 (6 bases). The germline gives CDR1 ENHRY, CDR2 SYGVKD. This CDR3 spans 12 amino acids. V dropped 6 bases and J dropped 8 bases, with 8 bases sitting between them. The CDR3 reads CAIRSGDSPLHF. For the CDR3, the DNA is TGTGCCATCAGATCAGGGGATTCACCCCTCCACTTT.

This clonotype was counted ten times or more. V gene TRBV7-2 combines with J gene TRBJ2-7, with D possibly matching TRBD2 (6 bases). Trimming took off 2 bases at V and 3 bases at J, with 14 bases between the two ends. Germline V lookup: CDR1 SGHTA, CDR2 FQGNSA. CDR3 size: 15 residues. DNA of the CDR3: TGTGCCAGCAGCTTATCGGGCCTAGCGAGCTACGAGCAGTACTTC. Translated, it gives CASSLSGLASYEQYF.

The V call is TRBV5-4, the J call TRBJ2-7, with 7 bases aligning to TRBD1. Germline V gene data show CDR1 as SGHNT and CDR2 as YYREEE (reference sequence). The V and J ends lost 9 bases and 4 bases, in that order; junction bases with no gene match: 10. CDR3 size: 13 residues. The CDR3 DNA sequence: TGTGCCACCGCTCGGGACAGACTTTACGAGCAGTACTTC. Amino acids: CATARDRLYEQYF.

J is TRBJ2-2 and V is TRBV19, with 7 bases matching TRBD1. CDR1 LNHDA and CDR2 SQIVND come from the germline V gene (reference sequence). The CDR3 covers 15 residues. Trimming cost V 5 bases and J 6 bases; bases outside gene matches: 9. The DNA for the CDR3 is TGTGCCAGTAGTCCCGGAACAGGGGAAGCCGGGGAGCTGTTTTTT. Translation: CASSPGTGEAGELFF.

The chain has TRBV10-3 and TRBJ2-7; no reliable D call. The CDR3 sequence is 14 residues long. The V and J ends lost 5 bases and 1 base respectively, with 12 bases between them. CDR1 and CDR2 (germline): ENHRY, SYGVKD. CDR3 in amino acids: CAISSAPGSYEQYF. Here the CDR3 DNA reads TGTGCCATCAGTTCCGCCCCGGGTTCCTACGAGCAGTACTTC.

Ten or more counts support this clonotype. Written as DNA, the CDR3 is TGCAGTGCTAGGTCCCGGGACAGGGGAATGAACACTGAAGCTTTCTTT. This codes for CSARSRDRGMNTEAFF. The gene calls are TRBV20-1 and TRBJ1-1; 10 nucleotides line up with TRBD1. V shed 3 bases and J 0 bases; nucleotides not matched to a gene: 7. This CDR3 spans 16 amino acids. Germline values: CDR1 DFQATT, CDR2 SNEGSKA (reference sequence).

The genes are TRBV2 and TRBJ2-7; D gene ambiguous. The germline gives CDR1 SNHLY, CDR2 FYNNEI. Trimming removed 6 bases from V and 3 bases from J, with 21 bases in between. This CDR3 has 16 amino acids. The CDR3 DNA reads as TGTGCCAGCAGCCAAGTTATAGGGATGGGCTTCTACGAGCAGTACTTC. This sequence encodes CASSQVIGMGFYEQYF. The whole variable domain, filled in from reference TRBV2 and TRBJ2-7, reads EPEVTQTPSHQVTQMGQEVILRCVPISNHLYFYWYRQILGQKVEFLVSFYNNEISEKSEIFDDQFSVERPDGSNFTLKIRSTKLEDSAMYFCASSQVIGMGFYEQYFGPGTRLTVT.

Details on this clonotype: This may arise from a read error, as a much more abundant clone is one base away. The chain joins TRBV20-1 to TRBJ2-7; TRBD1 aligns across 9 bases. V gave up 2 bases and J gave up 11 bases; unmatched junction bases: 13. There are 14 residues in the CDR3. CDR1 DFQATT and CDR2 SNEGSKA come from the germline V gene (reference sequence). The CDR3 DNA reads as TGCAGTGCTAGACGTCCCGGGACAGGGATTGAGGAGTACTTC. It codes for CSARRPGTGIEEYF.